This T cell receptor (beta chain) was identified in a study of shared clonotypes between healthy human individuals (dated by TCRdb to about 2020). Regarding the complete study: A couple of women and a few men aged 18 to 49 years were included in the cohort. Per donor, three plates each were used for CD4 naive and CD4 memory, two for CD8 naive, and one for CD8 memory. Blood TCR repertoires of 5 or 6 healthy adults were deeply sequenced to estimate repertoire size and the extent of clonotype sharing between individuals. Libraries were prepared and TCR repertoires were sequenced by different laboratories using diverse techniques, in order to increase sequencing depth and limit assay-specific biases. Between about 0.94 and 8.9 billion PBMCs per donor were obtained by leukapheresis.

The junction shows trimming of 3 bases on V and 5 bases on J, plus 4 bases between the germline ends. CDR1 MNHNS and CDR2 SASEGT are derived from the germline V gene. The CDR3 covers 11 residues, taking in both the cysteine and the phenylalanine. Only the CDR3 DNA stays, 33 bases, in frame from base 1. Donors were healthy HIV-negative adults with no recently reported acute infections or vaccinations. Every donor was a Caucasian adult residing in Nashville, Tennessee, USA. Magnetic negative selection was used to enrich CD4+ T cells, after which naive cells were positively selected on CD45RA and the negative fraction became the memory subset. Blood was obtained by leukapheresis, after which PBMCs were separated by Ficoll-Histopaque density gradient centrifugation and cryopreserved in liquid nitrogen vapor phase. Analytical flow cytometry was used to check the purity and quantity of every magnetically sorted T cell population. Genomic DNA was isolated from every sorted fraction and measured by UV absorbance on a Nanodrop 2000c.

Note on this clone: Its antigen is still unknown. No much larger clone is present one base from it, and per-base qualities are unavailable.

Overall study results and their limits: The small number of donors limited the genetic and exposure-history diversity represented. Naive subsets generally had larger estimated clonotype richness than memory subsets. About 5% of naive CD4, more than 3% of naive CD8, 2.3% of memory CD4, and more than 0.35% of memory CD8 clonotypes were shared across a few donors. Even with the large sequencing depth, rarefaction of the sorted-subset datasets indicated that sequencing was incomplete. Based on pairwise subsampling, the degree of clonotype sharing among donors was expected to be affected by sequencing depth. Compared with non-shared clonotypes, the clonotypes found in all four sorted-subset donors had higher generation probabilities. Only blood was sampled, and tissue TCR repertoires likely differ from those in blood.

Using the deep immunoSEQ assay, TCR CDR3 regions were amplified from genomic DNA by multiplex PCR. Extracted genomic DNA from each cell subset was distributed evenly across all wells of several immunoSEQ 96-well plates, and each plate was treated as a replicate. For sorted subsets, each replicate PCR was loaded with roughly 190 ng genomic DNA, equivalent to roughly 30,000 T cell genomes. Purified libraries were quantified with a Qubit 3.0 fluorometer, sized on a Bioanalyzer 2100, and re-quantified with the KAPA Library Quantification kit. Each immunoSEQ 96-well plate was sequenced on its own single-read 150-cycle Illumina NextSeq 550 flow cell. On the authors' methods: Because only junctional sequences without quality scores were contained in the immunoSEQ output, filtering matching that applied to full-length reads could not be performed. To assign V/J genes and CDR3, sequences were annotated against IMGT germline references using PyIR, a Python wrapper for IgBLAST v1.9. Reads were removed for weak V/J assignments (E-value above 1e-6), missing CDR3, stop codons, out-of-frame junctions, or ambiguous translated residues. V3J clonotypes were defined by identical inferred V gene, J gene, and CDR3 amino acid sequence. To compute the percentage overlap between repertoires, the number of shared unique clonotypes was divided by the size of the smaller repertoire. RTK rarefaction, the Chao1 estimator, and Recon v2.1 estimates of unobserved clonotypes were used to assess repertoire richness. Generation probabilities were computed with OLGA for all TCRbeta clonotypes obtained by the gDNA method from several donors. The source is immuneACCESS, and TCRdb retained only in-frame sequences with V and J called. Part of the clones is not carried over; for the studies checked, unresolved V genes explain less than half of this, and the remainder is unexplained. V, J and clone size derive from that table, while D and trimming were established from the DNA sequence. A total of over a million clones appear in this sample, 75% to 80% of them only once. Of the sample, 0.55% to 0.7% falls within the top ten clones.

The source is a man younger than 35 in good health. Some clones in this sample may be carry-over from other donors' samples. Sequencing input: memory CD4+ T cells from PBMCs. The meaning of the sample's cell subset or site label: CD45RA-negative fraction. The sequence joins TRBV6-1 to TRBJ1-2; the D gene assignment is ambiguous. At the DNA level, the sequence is TGTGCCAGCAGTGAGACGTATGGCTACACCTTC. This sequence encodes CASSETYGYTF.